This TCR beta chain was retrieved from a study of PD-L1 blockade in urothelial cancer. As for the study in general: Timepoints chosen for blood analysis were 3 weeks (second dose) and 6 weeks after treatment start. Study results and caveats: Below-median TCR clonality that was measured in pretreatment blood predicted better survival.

Only in-frame clones appear in the TCRdb table, and some are missing; sequencing was by immunoSEQ multiplex PCR. The data show 30,000 to 35,000 clones, approximately 80% seen once. The sample's time point: pretreatment peripheral blood. Patient sample counts ranged from 1 to 8, pretreatment and on-treatment. With respect to this clone: Its target is unknown.

The V gene end was trimmed by 5 bases and the J gene end by 7 bases; junction bases not matched to a gene: 8. This CDR3 is built from 15 residues. The germline V gene encodes CDR1 SGHTA and CDR2 FQGNSA. The rearrangement joins TRBV7-2 to TRBJ2-7; 13 bases align to TRBD2. Sequences were derived from PBMCs, sampled around atezolizumab (anti-PD-L1) treatment. This TCR was sampled from a man in his 60s with urothelial cancer. Written as DNA, the CDR3 is TGTGCCAGCAGCCCGGGACTAGCGGGAACTGGGGAGCAGTACTTC. Translated: CASSPGLAGTGEQYF. The whole variable domain, filled in from reference TRBV7-2 and TRBJ2-7, reads GAGVSQSPSNKVTEKGKDVELRCDPISGHTALYWYRQSLGQGLEFLIYFQGNSAPDKSGLPSDRFSAERTGGSVSTLTIQRTQQEDSAVYLCASSPGLAGTGEQYFGPGTRLTVT.